A single sample gave rise to the 19 T cell receptor beta chains below, sequenced in a study of blood T cell repertoires in COVID-19. Method: immunoSEQ multiplex PCR; TCRdb's copy keeps in-frame clones and lacks some. The sample has 540,000 or so clones; 85% to 90% are singletons. The sequencing input was peripheral blood. The receptors derive from a woman aged 45-59 years with COVID-19, enrolled during active disease.

This chain links TRBV2 with TRBJ1-1, with D possibly being TRBD1 (5 bases). The V end was cut by 6 bases, the J end by 4 bases, with 15 bases between. This CDR3 is built from 14 residues. Germline V gene data show CDR1 as SNHLY and CDR2 as FYNNEI. This chain's CDR3 is CASSDYGTFTEAFF. The CDR3 DNA reads TGTGCCAGCAGCGATTACGGGACTTTCACTGAAGCTTTCTTT. Based on the CDR3 plus reference TRBV2 and TRBJ1-1, the full variable domain is EPEVTQTPSHQVTQMGQEVILRCVPISNHLYFYWYRQILGQKVEFLVSFYNNEISEKSEIFDDQFSVERPDGSNFTLKIRSTKLEDSAMYFCASSDYGTFTEAFFGQGTRLTVV.

V and J are TRBV3-1 (or the pseudogene TRBV3-2) and TRBJ1-4; D remains unclear. Germline CDR1 LGHDT, CDR2 YNNKEL (reference sequence). This CDR3 comprises 15 residues. V gave up 4 bases and J gave up 5 bases, with 14 bases separating them. This CDR3 reads CASSPPSGINEKLFF. The DNA of the CDR3 is TGTGCCAGCAGCCCACCCTCCGGGATAAATGAAAAACTGTTTTTT.

This chain connects TRBV12-2 to TRBJ1-1; TRBD1, the table's D call, lacks a check against the DNA. TRBV12-2 is a pseudogene segment. CDR3 size: 16 residues. DNA of the CDR3: TGTGCAAGTCGCTTAGCGATGACAGAGATGAACACTGAAGCTTTCTTT. It is translated as CASRLAMTEMNTEAFF.

The chain couples TRBV5-1 to TRBJ2-7, with D possibly matching TRBD2 (6 bases). The CDR3 totals 14 residues. Germline CDR1 is SGHRS and CDR2 is YFSETQ. With 1 base removed from V and 2 bases from J, the gap between germline ends came to 10 bases. CDR3: CASSLKAGPYEQYF. CDR3 sequence (DNA): TGCGCCAGCAGCTTGAAGGCGGGGCCCTACGAGCAGTACTTC.

The chain combines TRBV6-5 with TRBJ1-2, with no clear D. From germline, CDR1 is MNHEY and CDR2 SVGAGI. The CDR3 sequence is 15 residues long. The V gene lost 6 bases and the J gene lost 10 bases, with 24 bases spanning the gap. Here the CDR3 reads CASSLDMSGLIDYTF. The CDR3 bases are TGTGCCAGCAGCCTTGACATGTCCGGCTTGATTGACTACACCTTC.

This clone came up once. The genes are TRBV7-6 and TRBJ2-1; the D gene is possibly TRBD1 (5 bases). Per germline, CDR1 SGHVS and CDR2 FNYEAQ. V was shortened by 4 bases and J by 2 bases, with 12 bases between the two germline ends. The CDR3 totals 15 residues. CDR3 amino acids: CASSYLTGPYNEQFF. In nucleotides, the CDR3 is TGTGCCAGCAGCTATCTTACAGGTCCCTACAATGAGCAGTTCTTC.

Concerning this clone itself: Other nucleotide sequences from this sample produce the same CDR3. The chain carries TRBV19 and TRBJ1-1, with D tentatively TRBD1 (5 bases). The CDR3 is made up of 17 amino acids. V lost 3 bases and J 0 bases, leaving 17 bases between the germline ends. The germline gives CDR1 LNHDA, CDR2 SQIVND (reference sequence). Here the CDR3 reads CASSMEDSWGLNTEAFF. DNA for the CDR3: TGTGCCAGTAGTATGGAAGACAGTTGGGGATTGAACACTGAAGCTTTCTTT.

The rearrangement joins TRBV7-2 to TRBJ2-1, with 10 bases aligning to TRBD2. Germline CDR1 reads SGHTA; CDR2 reads FQGNSA. V dropped 1 base and J dropped 6; count of bases not matched to a gene: 9. The CDR3 consists of 17 residues. CDR3 region: CASSLGAVAGGLNEQFF. As DNA, the CDR3 is TGTGCCAGCAGCTTAGGTGCGGTAGCGGGGGGACTCAATGAGCAGTTCTTC.

The rearrangement links TRBV29-1 to TRBJ1-1; 8 bases are shared with TRBD1. CDR1 is SQVTM, CDR2 ANQGSEA, per germline. CDR3 length: 12 amino acids. Trimming cost V 4 bases and J 8 bases; bases outside gene matches: 6. This chain's CDR3 is CSVGSGGKEAFF. As DNA, the CDR3 is TGCAGCGTTGGTTCAGGGGGCAAGGAAGCTTTCTTT.

The chain employs TRBV24-1 and TRBJ1-5, with D possibly matching TRBD1 (6 bases). From germline, CDR1 is KGHDR and CDR2 SFDVKD. Trimming shortened V by 5 bases and J by 2 bases, and 15 bases separated the two germline ends. This CDR3 is built from 16 residues. CDR3 protein: CATSASQGKGNQPQHF. The CDR3 DNA reads TGTGCCACCAGTGCCTCTCAGGGGAAGGGCAATCAGCCCCAGCATTTT.

The rearrangement links TRBV15 to TRBJ2-5, with D hard to call. Germline CDR1 and CDR2: LNHNV and YYDKDF (reference sequence). V gave up 3 bases and J gave up 3 bases, with 5 bases separating them. The CDR3 spans 12 residues. The CDR3 DNA sequence: TGTGCCACCAGCAGGATAGAAGAGACCCAGTACTTC. Translation gives CATSRIEETQYF.

The V gene is TRBV27, the J gene TRBJ1-4; D might be TRBD1 (6 bases). CDR1 and CDR2 (germline): MNHEY, SMNVEV (reference sequence). The V gene lost 4 bases and the J gene lost 5 bases, with 14 bases spanning the gap. This CDR3 region has 15 residues. CDR3: CASSSGGARNEKLFF. The CDR3 bases are TGTGCCAGCAGTTCTGGGGGCGCGAGGAATGAAAAACTGTTTTTT.

V usage is TRBV19 and J usage is TRBJ1-5, with 7 bases aligning to TRBD1. The CDR3 sequence is 14 residues long. After removal of 3 bases from V and 6 bases from J, the junction contained 5 bases not matched to a gene. Germline V gene data show CDR1 as LNHDA and CDR2 as SQIVND (reference sequence). The CDR3 coding sequence is TGTGCCAGTAGTATCATGGCAGGGGGTCAGCCCCAGCATTTT. It specifies CASSIMAGGQPQHF.

Remarks on this clone: The same CDR3 can be traced to other DNA sequences in this sample. J is TRBJ2-7 and V is TRBV3-1 (or the pseudogene TRBV3-2), with D uncertain. Trimming left V 0 bases short and J 4 bases short, with 4 bases between. This CDR3 spans 12 amino acids. The V gene's germline CDR1 is LGHDT and CDR2 YNNKEL (reference sequence). DNA of the CDR3: TGTGCCAGCAGCCAAGATCTTTACGAGCAGTACTTC. Translation: CASSQDLYEQYF.

V usage is TRBV7-2 and J usage is TRBJ2-3, with 8 positions matching TRBD2. Trimming removed 3 bases from V and 4 bases from J; junction bases left unmatched: 9. Germline V CDR1 and CDR2: SGHTA, FQGNSA. The CDR3 extends over 16 amino acids. The CDR3 spells CASSFPGGAPADTQYF. The CDR3 DNA follows: TGTGCCAGCAGCTTCCCCGGGGGGGCCCCTGCAGATACGCAGTATTTT.

This clone came up once. The chain is built from TRBV25-1 and TRBJ2-3; 8 bases are a match to TRBD1. This CDR3 region has 15 residues. Per the germline V gene, CDR1 is MGHDK and CDR2 is SYGVNS. J lost 8 bases, V lost 1 base, and 8 bases had no gene match. CDR3 amino acids: CASSEWSGGVGTQYF. Written as DNA, the CDR3 is TGTGCCAGCAGTGAATGGTCAGGGGGCGTTGGTACGCAGTATTTT.

This clone appeared once. The gene calls are TRBV2 and TRBJ1-2; D might be TRBD1 (5 bases). This CDR3 contains 17 residues. V was clipped by 3 bases and J by 2 bases, with 19 bases between them. Germline V lookup: CDR1 SNHLY, CDR2 FYNNEI. CDR3 bases: TGTGCCAGCAGTGAGGATCAGGGCCTGGGGAGGAACTATGGCTACACCTTC. Translating gives CASSEDQGLGRNYGYTF.

The rearrangement uses TRBV11-2 and TRBJ2-6; D call uncertain. CDR3 length: 13 amino acids. V gave up 1 base and J gave up 4 bases, with 2 bases separating them. Germline loops: CDR1 SGHAT, CDR2 FQNNGV. The CDR3 bases are TGTGCCAGCAGCTTAGCGGGGGCCAACGTCCTGACTTTC. It specifies CASSLAGANVLTF.

The chain has TRBV30 and TRBJ2-4, with D perhaps matching TRBD2 (6 bases). The CDR3 has 12 residues. Germline values: CDR1 GTSNPN, CDR2 SVGIG (reference sequence). Trimming pared 5 bases from V and 9 bases from J, leaving 14 bases between. CDR3 sequence (DNA): TGTGCCTGGGGGGACTCGCAGAGCATTCAGTACTTC. It codes for CAWGDSQSIQYF.